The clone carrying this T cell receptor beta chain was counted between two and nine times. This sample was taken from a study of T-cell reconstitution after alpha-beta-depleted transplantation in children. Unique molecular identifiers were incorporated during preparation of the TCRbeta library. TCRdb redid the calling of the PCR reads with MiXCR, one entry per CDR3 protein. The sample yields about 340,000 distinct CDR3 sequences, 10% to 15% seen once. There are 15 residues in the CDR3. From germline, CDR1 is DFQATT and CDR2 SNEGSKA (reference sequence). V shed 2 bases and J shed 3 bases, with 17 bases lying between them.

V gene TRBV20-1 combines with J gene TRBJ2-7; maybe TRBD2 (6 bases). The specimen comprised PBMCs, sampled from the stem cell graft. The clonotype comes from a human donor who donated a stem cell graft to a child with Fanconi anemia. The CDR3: CSARQEGKAYYEQYF. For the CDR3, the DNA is TGCAGTGCTAGACAGGAGGGAAAAGCATACTACGAGCAGTACTTC.